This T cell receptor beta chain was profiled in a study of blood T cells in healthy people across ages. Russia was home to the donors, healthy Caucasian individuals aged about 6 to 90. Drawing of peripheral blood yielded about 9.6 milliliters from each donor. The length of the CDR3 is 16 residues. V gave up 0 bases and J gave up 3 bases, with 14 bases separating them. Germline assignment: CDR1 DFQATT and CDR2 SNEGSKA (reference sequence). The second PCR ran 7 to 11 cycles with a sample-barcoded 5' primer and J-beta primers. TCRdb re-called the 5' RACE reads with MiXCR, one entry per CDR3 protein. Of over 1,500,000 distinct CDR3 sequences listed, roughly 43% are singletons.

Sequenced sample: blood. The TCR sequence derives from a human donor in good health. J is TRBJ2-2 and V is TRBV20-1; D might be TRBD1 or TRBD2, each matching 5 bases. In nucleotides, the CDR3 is TGCAGTGCTAGAGATGAGCGGCAGGGCTACACCGGGGAGCTGTTTTTT. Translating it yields CSARDERQGYTGELFF.